One sample yielded the 32 T cell receptor beta chains listed below, sequenced in a study of regulatory T cells in long-lasting Graves disease. Time point indicated: persistent/refractory GD, antithyroid drugs over 5 years with positive TRAb. The TCR library was made from RNA extracted from PBMCs. With iRepertoire HTBI primers and Arm-PCR of CDR3 regions, TCR beta libraries were built. One entry per CDR3 protein results from TCRdb running MiXCR on the multiplex PCR reads. The repertoire holds fewer than 400,000 distinct CDR3 sequences, with around a fifth as singletons. The sequencing used peripheral blood mononuclear cells (PBMCs), collected when the disease was refractory, from a patient treated with antithyroid drugs. Source of these receptors: a female donor with Graves disease.

The chain has TRBV20-1 and TRBJ1-2; D might be TRBD1 (5 bases). CDR1 and CDR2 from the germline V gene are DFQATT and SNEGSKA (reference sequence). The CDR3 sequence is 14 residues long. V lost 6 bases to trimming and J lost 6 bases, with 20 bases between them. CDR3 protein: CSAPWGRRVDGYTF. The DNA of the CDR3 is TGCAGTGCCCCTTGGGGCAGAAGGGTCGATGGCTACACCTTC.

This clonotype was counted many times. The chain employs TRBV2 and TRBJ2-7, with no clear D. CDR1 SNHLY and CDR2 FYNNEI come from the germline V gene. CDR3 length equals 13 residues. V was shortened by 3 bases and J by 6 bases, with 12 bases between the two germline ends. DNA of the CDR3: TGTGCCAGCAGTGATCAGGCAAGTCTCGAGCAGTACTTC. Residues: CASSDQASLEQYF. Combining the CDR3 with reference TRBV2 and TRBJ2-7 gives the whole variable domain EPEVTQTPSHQVTQMGQEVILRCVPISNHLYFYWYRQILGQKVEFLVSFYNNEISEKSEIFDDQFSVERPDGSNFTLKIRSTKLEDSAMYFCASSDQASLEQYFGPGTRLTVT.

This clonotype was picked up many times. This rearrangement joins TRBV2 to TRBJ2-7, with D possibly TRBD2 on 6 matching bases. With 2 bases removed from V and 3 bases from J, the gap between germline ends came to 23 bases. The V gene's germline CDR1 is SNHLY and CDR2 FYNNEI. This CDR3 spans 18 amino acids. This chain's CDR3 is CASSEKRVYHPPNYEQYF. Written as DNA, the CDR3 is TGTGCCAGCAGTGAAAAGCGGGTGTACCACCCGCCCAACTACGAGCAGTACTTC.

The V gene is TRBV7-2, the J gene TRBJ1-5; possibly TRBD1 for D (6 bases). Trimming pared 0 bases from V and 0 bases from J, leaving 21 bases between. Germline CDR1 reads SGHTA; CDR2 reads FQGNSA. The CDR3 spans 20 residues. The CDR3 nucleotides read TGTGCCAGCAGCTTAGCGAAGAAAGGGGGTGCGGGCTATAGCAATCAGCCCCAGCATTTT. This encodes CASSLAKKGGAGYSNQPQHF.

The chain carries TRBV19 and TRBJ1-1; D call uncertain. V was pared by 8 bases and J by 5 bases, with 15 bases between. CDR1 and CDR2 from the germline V gene are LNHDA and SQIVND (reference sequence). The CDR3 is made up of 13 amino acids. The CDR3 nucleotides read TGTGCCAGTCAACTGGTGGGAGAGACTGAAGCTTTCTTT. Amino acids: CASQLVGETEAFF.

Many counts were recorded for this clonotype. The chain has TRBV2 and TRBJ1-2; TRBD1 is a possible D gene (6 bases). The CDR3 spans 13 residues. Between the trimmed V and J ends, which lost 3 bases and 8 bases, there was a span of 13 bases. The V gene's germline CDR1 is SNHLY and CDR2 FYNNEI. CDR3 coding DNA: TGTGCCAGCAGTGAGCGACAGGTTGGAGGCTACACCTTC. It specifies CASSERQVGGYTF.

This clonotype came up many times. The chain links TRBV12-3 or TRBV12-4 to TRBJ2-4; D gene unclear. The ends were cut back, 1 base at V and 3 bases at J, with 7 bases in the middle. The CDR3 has 14 amino acids. CDR3 DNA sequence: TGTGCCAGCAGTTTAGGGCAGGACAAAAACATTCAGTACTTC. It codes for CASSLGQDKNIQYF.

The table lists this clonotype with many counts. The chain recombines TRBV11-1 with TRBJ1-2; a possible D gene is TRBD1 (6 bases). Germline V gene lookup returns CDR1 SGHAT and CDR2 FQDESV (reference sequence). The CDR3 loop spans 15 amino acids. V was trimmed by 3 bases and J by 2 bases, leaving 13 bases between them. CDR3 protein: CASSFGGTLNYGYTF. The CDR3 nucleotides are TGTGCCAGCAGCTTTGGTGGGACACTCAACTATGGCTACACCTTC.

This clonotype was counted ten times or more. The rearrangement uses TRBV6-5 and TRBJ2-6; D not certain. The ends were cut back, 4 bases at V and 2 bases at J, with 9 bases in the middle. CDR3 size: 15 residues. The V gene's germline CDR1 is MNHEY and CDR2 SVGAGI. CDR3 sequence: CASSLRYAGANVLTF. CDR3 nucleotide sequence: TGTGCCAGCAGTTTAAGATACGCTGGGGCCAACGTCCTGACTTTC.

Only a few counts were recorded for this clonotype. The chain combines TRBV6-1 with TRBJ1-5; possibly TRBD1 for D (5 bases). CDR1 is MNHNS and CDR2 is SASEGT in the germline V gene. V was pared by 8 bases and J by 7 bases, with 18 bases between. The CDR3 has 14 amino acids. CDR3 DNA: TGTGCCAGCTCGGGACTCGGTGCGGTCCAGCCCCAGCATTTT. This translates into CASSGLGAVQPQHF.

Note on this clonotype: This may stem from a read error, because a much larger clone lies one nucleotide away. V is TRBV7-9 and J is TRBJ1-2; D ambiguous. The germline V and J ends were trimmed by 1 base and 12 bases, with 12 bases remaining between them. The CDR3 consists of 12 residues. Germline-derived CDR1 and CDR2 are SEHNR and FQNEAQ (reference sequence). CDR3 amino acids: CASSLGAAQDTF. As DNA, the CDR3 is TGTGCCAGCAGCTTAGGGGCGGCTCAGGACACCTTC.

This clonotype was picked up many times. The chain has TRBV6-5 and TRBJ2-2; D is possibly TRBD1 (6 bases). The CDR3 runs 13 residues. V dropped 3 bases and J dropped 6 bases, with 8 bases sitting between them. Germline CDR1 MNHEY, CDR2 SVGAGI. The CDR3 protein is CASSYEGAGELFF. CDR3 coding DNA: TGTGCCAGCAGTTATGAGGGGGCCGGGGAGCTGTTTTTT.

Many counts were recorded for this clonotype. The chain joins TRBV28 to TRBJ2-7; 9 bases are a match to TRBD1. Germline V CDR1 and CDR2: MDHEN, SYDVKM. The junction had 8 bases not matched to a gene; V was cut back by 6 bases and J by 2 bases. The CDR3 has 15 residues. The CDR3 here is CASSSPGTGPYEQYF. DNA for the CDR3: TGTGCCAGCAGCTCACCCGGGACAGGGCCCTACGAGCAGTACTTC.

CDR3 bases: TGTGCCAGCTCACATACAGGGGGCGATCCGGGCACTGAAGCTTTCTTT. Protein sequence: CASSHTGGDPGTEAFF. This chain connects TRBV18 to TRBJ1-1; TRBD1 matches at 9 bases. The V gene end was trimmed by 4 bases and the J gene end by 4 bases; junction bases not matched to a gene: 10. CDR3 length: 16 amino acids. CDR1 and CDR2 (germline): KGHSH, LQKENI.

In this sample, this clonotype turned up many times. The rearrangement uses TRBV20-1 and TRBJ2-5; 11 bases agree with TRBD2. The CDR3 runs to 15 residues. Germline V CDR1 and CDR2: DFQATT, SNEGSKA (reference sequence). The V gene end was trimmed by 5 bases and the J gene end by 5 bases; junction bases not matched to a gene: 10. The CDR3 region is CSALPGLAVGETQYF. The DNA of the CDR3 is TGCAGTGCTTTACCGGGACTAGCGGTAGGCGAGACCCAGTACTTC.

V gene TRBV7-2 combines with J gene TRBJ2-7, with D possibly being TRBD2 (5 bases). CDR1 is SGHTA, CDR2 FQGNSA, per germline. This CDR3 spans 13 amino acids. V was clipped by 0 bases and J by 9 bases, with 12 bases between them. The CDR3 DNA reads TGTGCCAGCAGCTTAGCGCCAAGCCGGGGGCAGTACTTC. Translated: CASSLAPSRGQYF.

The chain links TRBV4-1 to TRBJ1-1; no clear D gene. Germline-derived CDR1 and CDR2 are MGHRA and YSYEKL. The CDR3 has 14 amino acids. Trimming removed 1 base at V and 5 bases at J, with 11 bases between. The CDR3 loop is CASSQARSGTEAFF. The CDR3 DNA reads as TGCGCCAGCAGCCAAGCGAGGTCGGGGACTGAAGCTTTCTTT.

Of note for this clonotype: No conserved phenylalanine or tryptophan is present at the end of the CDR3, so a read error is the likely explanation. The V call is TRBV12-3 or TRBV12-4, the J call TRBJ2-7, with D possibly TRBD1 on 5 matching bases. Trimming took off 2 bases at V and 6 bases at J, with 5 bases between the two ends. The CDR3 is made up of 11 amino acids. In DNA form, the CDR3 reads TGTGCCAGCAGTTTAAGGGGCGAGCAGTACCTC. It is translated as CASSLRGEQYL.

This chain links TRBV6-2 or TRBV6-3 with TRBJ2-7; D might be TRBD1 (6 bases). Germline V lookup: CDR1 MNHEY, CDR2 SVGEGT. The CDR3 covers 15 residues. The ends were cut back, 5 bases at V and 0 bases at J, with 14 bases in the middle. This CDR3 is CASSQTDRPSYEQYF. CDR3 nucleotides: TGTGCCAGCAGTCAGACTGACAGGCCCTCCTACGAGCAGTACTTC.

A few counts support this clonotype. The CDR3 DNA reads TGTGCCAGCAGCTTGGGGGGGAGGTACGAGCAGTACTTC. This gives the protein CASSLGGRYEQYF. The chain employs TRBV11-2 and TRBJ2-7; TRBD2 matches at 7 bases. CDR1 and CDR2 (germline): SGHAT, FQNNGV. V was pared by 3 bases and J by 4 bases, with 3 bases of the junction left unmatched. The CDR3 covers 13 residues. The full variable domain, in which reference TRBV11-2 and TRBJ2-7 provide the parts outside the CDR3, is EAGVAQSPRYKIIEKRQSVAFWCNPISGHATLYWYQQILGQGPKLLIQFQNNGVVDDSQLPKDRFSAERLKGVDSTLKIQPAKLEDSAVYLCASSLGGRYEQYFGPGTRLTVT.

This chain uses TRBV7-2 with TRBJ2-4; TRBD1 aligns across 7 bases. This CDR3 has 14 amino acids. Unmatched junction bases numbered 7, after V lost 5 bases and J lost 6 bases. Germline-derived CDR1 and CDR2 are SGHTA and FQGNSA. The CDR3 DNA reads TGTGCCAGCAGCCCCTCGGGACAGAGAAACATTCAGTACTTC. It encodes CASSPSGQRNIQYF. The full variable domain, rest sourced from reference TRBV7-2 and TRBJ2-4, is GAGVSQSPSNKVTEKGKDVELRCDPISGHTALYWYRQSLGQGLEFLIYFQGNSAPDKSGLPSDRFSAERTGGSVSTLTIQRTQQEDSAVYLCASSPSGQRNIQYFGAGTRLSVL.

This clonotype showed up just a few times. A much bigger clone sits one base away, suggesting this may be a read error. The rearrangement uses TRBV3-1 and TRBJ2-7; D unresolved. This CDR3 region has 13 residues. Deletions cut 5 bases from V and 5 bases from J, with 13 bases between. Germline V gene data show CDR1 as LGHDT and CDR2 as YNNKEL (reference sequence). CDR3 amino acids: CASSYTEDDEQYF. In DNA, the CDR3 is TGTGCCAGCAGCTACACAGAGGACGACGAGCAGTACTTC.

The V gene is TRBV5-1, the J gene TRBJ2-7; weak D call: TRBD1 (6 bases). The CDR3 has 15 residues. V was shortened by 5 bases and J by 1 base, with 16 bases between the two germline ends. Germline lookup yields CDR1 SGHRS and CDR2 YFSETQ. CDR3 bases: TGCGCCAGCAGTCCGACCAGGGGACCGTCCTACGAGCAGTACTTC. This sequence encodes CASSPTRGPSYEQYF.

This clonotype appeared a few times. The V gene is TRBV19, the J gene TRBJ1-1; tentatively, D is TRBD1 (6 bases). The CDR3 totals 15 residues. V was cut by 3 bases and J by 1 base, with 12 bases left in between. The germline gives CDR1 LNHDA, CDR2 SQIVND (reference sequence). This chain's CDR3 is CASSMDGGRNTEAFF. The CDR3 bases are TGTGCCAGTAGTATGGACGGGGGCCGGAACACTGAAGCTTTCTTT.

The chain recombines TRBV6-2 or TRBV6-3 with TRBJ2-7; 9 nucleotides match TRBD1. CDR3 length equals 14 residues. V shed 7 bases, J shed 6 bases, and the junction held 10 bases outside the gene matches. Germline V gene lookup returns CDR1 MNHEY and CDR2 SVGEGT. CDR3 in DNA: TGTGCCAGCAACCCGGGACAGGGACTCGGCGAGCAGTACTTC. Residues: CASNPGQGLGEQYF.

This clonotype showed up just a few times. This chain links TRBV6-9 with TRBJ1-4; D is unclear. The CDR3 length is 13 residues. Trimming took 3 bases from V and 5 from J, leaving 7 bases between them. Germline V gene data show CDR1 as MNHGY and CDR2 as SVAAGI. The DNA for the CDR3 is TGTGCCAGCAGTTACTTACAAAATGAAAAACTGTTTTTT. Its translation is CASSYLQNEKLFF.

This clonotype occurred a few times. This chain joins TRBV2 and TRBJ2-3; D remains unclear. The CDR3 is made up of 12 amino acids. Germline CDR1 is SNHLY and CDR2 is FYNNEI. V was cut by 7 bases and J by 4 bases, with 9 bases left in between. The CDR3 sequence: CASNTSPDTQYF. The DNA for the CDR3 is TGTGCCAGCAACACCTCCCCAGATACGCAGTATTTT.

This clonotype was seen only a few times. This chain joins TRBV6-1 and TRBJ1-5, with D perhaps matching TRBD1 (5 bases). This CDR3 is built from 13 residues. Germline CDR1 MNHNS, CDR2 SASEGT. V gave up 7 bases and J gave up 6 bases, with 13 bases separating them. CDR3 bases: TGTGCCAGCACCACACCAGGGCTTCAGCCCCAGCATTTT. This sequence encodes CASTTPGLQPQHF.

This clonotype was picked up a small number of times. J is TRBJ2-2 and V is TRBV10-3; a weak D match, TRBD1 (5 bases). The V gene lost 6 bases and the J gene lost 3 bases, with 11 bases spanning the gap. The CDR3 runs to 14 residues. Looked up from germline, CDR1 is ENHRY and CDR2 is SYGVKD. The CDR3 is CAIRTVGDTGELFF. Here the CDR3 DNA reads TGTGCCATCAGGACAGTTGGGGACACCGGGGAGCTGTTTTTT.

This clonotype was counted a few times. This chain joins TRBV6-1 and TRBJ2-5; D is ambiguous. Germline CDR1 reads MNHNS; CDR2 reads SASEGT. The CDR3 extends over 14 amino acids. Trimming removed 6 bases at V and 8 bases at J, with 19 bases between. The CDR3 bases are TGTGCCAGCAGCCTGGCCGCGTGGGTCCGCACCCAGTACTTC. It codes for CASSLAAWVRTQYF.

The V call is TRBV18, the J call TRBJ1-6; D possibly corresponds to TRBD1 (6 bases). V lost 4 bases, J lost 10 bases, and 20 bases lay in between. Germline V gene sequence: CDR1 KGHSH, CDR2 LQKENI. The CDR3 contains 16 residues. In DNA, the CDR3 is TGTGCCAGCTCACAAAGTGCACAGGGTCGGAACTCACCCCTCCACTTT. Protein: CASSQSAQGRNSPLHF.

This clonotype was seen ten or more times. The chain joins TRBV9 to TRBJ1-4; D ambiguous. The CDR3 consists of 15 residues. V dropped 4 bases and J dropped 0 bases, with 10 bases sitting between them. Germline CDR1 SGDLS, CDR2 YYNGEE. In nucleotides, the CDR3 is TGTGCCAGCAGCTCTCCGACAACAACTAATGAAAAACTGTTTTTT. This sequence encodes CASSSPTTTNEKLFF.